Listed below are T cell receptor beta chains from one sample, sequenced in a study of T cell responses to AZD1222 COVID-19 vaccine. Sequencing used immunoSEQ multiplex PCR; TCRdb keeps in-frame clones, though not all of them. The top ten clones hold 15% to 20% of a sample with roughly 98,000 clones, around nine tenths of them seen once. The specimen was peripheral blood, collected 28 days after the second AZD1222 dose. These receptor sequences come from an adult who received the AZD1222 COVID-19 vaccine. Both conserved end residues are part of each CDR3. The order of the fields is V gene, D gene, J gene, CDR3 protein, CDR3 DNA. D genes are given only for firm matches.

TRBV28	-	TRBJ2-3	CASSSLGGDSTDTQYF	TGTGCCAGCAGTTCCCTTGGGGGAGACAGCACAGATACGCAGTATTTT
TRBV6-5	-	TRBJ2-1	CASSYSWDIYNEQFF	TGTGCCAGCAGTTACTCCTGGGACATTTACAATGAGCAGTTCTTC
TRBV5-4	TRBD2	TRBJ2-5	CASSSTSGSGHGTQYF	TGTGCCAGCAGCTCGACTAGCGGGAGTGGGCATGGGACCCAGTACTTC
TRBV5-6	-	TRBJ2-7	CASSLNYWGLSSYEQYF	TGTGCCAGCAGCTTGAATTACTGGGGACTCAGCTCCTACGAGCAGTACTTC
TRBV3-1/TRBV3-2	TRBD1	TRBJ2-7	CASSQVGTGIEQYF	TGTGCCAGCAGCCAAGTTGGGACAGGGATCGAGCAGTACTTC
TRBV6-2/TRBV6-3	TRBD2	TRBJ2-2	CASSRGANTGELFF	TGTGCCAGCAGCCGGGGGGCGAACACCGGGGAGCTGTTTTTT
TRBV2	TRBD2	TRBJ2-7	CASSESLAGAYEQYF	TGTGCCAGCAGTGAATCGCTAGCGGGAGCCTACGAGCAGTACTTC
TRBV6-1	TRBD1	TRBJ1-1	CASSGLDRGWRQVNTEAFF	TGTGCCAGCAGTGGCTTGGACAGGGGATGGCGACAGGTGAACACTGAAGCTTTCTTT
TRBV18	-	TRBJ1-1	CASSSGGANTEAFF	TGTGCCAGCTCATCCGGCGGGGCTAACACTGAAGCTTTCTTT
TRBV6-2/TRBV6-3	-	TRBJ1-5	CASSLSSWTVNSNQPQHF	TGTGCCAGCAGTTTAAGCTCATGGACAGTTAATAGCAATCAGCCCCAGCATTTT
TRBV11-2	-	TRBJ2-5	CASSRSSDLQETQYF	TGTGCCAGCAGCCGTTCTAGCGACTTACAAGAGACCCAGTACTTC
TRBV29-1	-	TRBJ2-1	CSVVEGVHEDEQFF	TGCAGCGTTGTTGAGGGAGTGCATGAGGATGAGCAGTTCTTC
TRBV4-1	TRBD1	TRBJ1-1	CASSLTRTGVNTEAFF	TGCGCCAGCAGCCTTACCAGGACAGGGGTGAACACTGAAGCTTTCTTT
TRBV5-1	-	TRBJ1-2	CASREGNYGYTF	TGCGCCAGCAGGGAAGGCAACTATGGCTACACCTTC
TRBV7-3	-	TRBJ2-1	CASSPSGAYNEQFF	TGTGCCAGCAGCCCGTCGGGAGCCTACAATGAGCAGTTCTTC